The clone carrying this TCR beta chain appeared many times. This record comes from a study of T cell changes during pregnancy in multiple sclerosis. The data were produced by immunoSEQ multiplex PCR, yet TCRdb's version contains in-frame clones alone and is incomplete. This sample carries approximately 100,000 clones, 75% to 95% of them seen once, and the ten largest clones take about 2.9%. This clonotype originated in a female donor with multiple sclerosis, enrolled in a pregnancy study. The sample consisted of peripheral blood, taken in the second trimester of pregnancy.

The CDR3 loop is CASGQGDEQYF. CDR3 coding DNA: TGTGCCAGCGGACAGGGAGACGAGCAGTACTTC. The J gene is TRBJ2-7, the V gene TRBV6-1, with TRBD1 identical over 8 bases. The germline gives CDR1 MNHNS, CDR2 SASEGT. The CDR3 loop spans 11 amino acids. V lost 8 bases to trimming and J lost 5 bases; unmatched junction nucleotides: 2.